This T cell receptor (beta chain) is drawn from a study of identical twins. Template switching added a universal primer site; cDNA carried unique molecular identifiers. TCRdb reprocessed the 5' RACE reads via MiXCR and lists one record per CDR3 protein. The table includes roughly 750,000 distinct CDR3 sequences, about 20% detected once. For this clonotype: Antigen unknown.

The donor group consisted entirely of healthy Caucasians. General observations from the study: Twins' excess sharing was less marked for out-of-frame beta sequences.

This sample also appeared in a second study, on T cells expressing NK-cell markers. That work contributes: CD3+CD56+NKG2C+, CD3+CD56+NKG2C- and CD3+CD56-NKG2C+ T cells, once sorted, supplied the TCR beta repertoires.

The TCR was taken from a woman under 30 in good health. Sequences were obtained from PBMCs.

The CDR3, as DNA: TGTGCCAGCAGTCCTTTGAATTCACCCCTCCACTTT. Translating it yields CASSPLNSPLHF. The chain carries TRBV27 and TRBJ1-6, with no clear D. V lost 5 bases and J lost 7, with 6 bases in between. Germline V gene lookup returns CDR1 MNHEY and CDR2 SMNVEV (reference sequence). The CDR3 has 12 residues.